The sequence of this T cell receptor (beta chain) was determined in a study of CD8+ T cells in alopecia areata. Investigators isolated RNA and reverse transcribed it into cDNA to act as the sequencing template. Sequencing was performed with immunoSEQ multiplex PCR; in TCRdb, only in-frame clones are kept and a portion is missing. The sample includes about 210,000 clones, around 65% seen only once; the top ten take about 4%. Treatment denoted: oral pan-JAK inhibitor, 5-10 mg twice daily. V lost 2 bases, J lost 2 bases, and 10 bases lay in between. The CDR3 has 15 residues. From germline, CDR1 is SGDLS and CDR2 YYNGEE.

The clonotype was recovered from a human donor with alopecia areata. The specimen was CD4+ T cells sorted from blood, collected at week 4, from a patient treated with tofacitinib. V and J are TRBV9 and TRBJ2-2; possibly TRBD1 for D (6 bases). The CDR3 sequence: CASSVGTYNTGELFF. The CDR3 DNA is TGTGCCAGCAGCGTGGGGACATACAACACCGGGGAGCTGTTTTTT. The whole variable domain, remainder taken from reference TRBV9 and TRBJ2-2, is DSGVTQTPKHLITATGQRVTLRCSPRSGDLSVYWYQQSLDQGLQFLIQYYNGEERAKGNILERFSAQQFPDLHSELNLSSLELGDSALYFCASSVGTYNTGELFFGEGSRLTVL.